This T cell receptor (beta chain) was retrieved from a study of CD8 T cells in ankylosing spondylitis (dated by TCRdb to 2016 to 2017). Study-level background: The study profiled T cell receptor beta repertoires in healthy donors and ankylosing spondylitis patients to find disease-linked TCR variants. In total, the full study cohort was made up of roughly 100 healthy donors and more than 20 ankylosing spondylitis patients. Peripheral blood samples were taken, and synovial fluid was additionally collected from ankylosing spondylitis patients. What the study reported, not specific to this receptor: The disease-linked clones showed a CD8+ phenotype and occurred at relatively low frequencies in peripheral blood. Some TCR beta motif variants had previously been reported in synovial fluid and blood of reactive arthritis patients, which suggested common disease-initiation mechanisms. A TCR beta motif made up of several highly homologous amino acid variants appeared to be characteristic of blood from ankylosing spondylitis patients. Significant enrichment of the disease-linked clones was reported in matched synovial fluid samples from ankylosing spondylitis patients.

For each ankylosing spondylitis patient, the synovial fluid sample was matched to a blood sample from that same patient. The sequencer was an Illumina HiSeq 2500. Quantitative 5'-RACE with molecular barcodes was the method used to prepare the TCR beta libraries. The authors processed their data as follows. To identify disease-linked TCR variants, a new computational method was used, one built on a probabilistic model of VDJ rearrangement. The public reads were run again by TCRdb, first through fastp at Q25 and then through MiXCR, and only productive beta chains were kept. Rows are combined by CDR3 protein, so each entry shows the most common genes and DNA. The V and J calls follow TCRdb's processing rather than the paper's. This sample gives 90,000 to 120,000 distinct CDR3 sequences in total; 24% of them show up just once. Clones ranked in the top ten supply around an eighth of the sample. According to the germline V gene (reference sequence), CDR1 reads SSHAT and CDR2 reads FNYEAQ. From its cysteine to its phenylalanine, the CDR3 spans 12 amino acids. Only the CDR3 DNA stays, 36 bases, in frame from base 1. V lost 5 bases and J lost 6 bases; the stretch between them is 9 bases long.

This clonotype was observed a few times. The target of this receptor is not known. The sample holds no much larger clone one base away, and base qualities are not on file. Recombination connected TRBV7-7 to TRBJ2-3; the D gene identity is not certain. Source material: synovial fluid, either unsorted or a sorted T cell fraction (not recorded which). The sequence was obtained from a male donor with ankylosing spondylitis. Here the CDR3 is given as CASSPIGDTQYF. The base sequence is TGTGCCAGCAGCCCTATCGGCGATACGCAGTATTTT.